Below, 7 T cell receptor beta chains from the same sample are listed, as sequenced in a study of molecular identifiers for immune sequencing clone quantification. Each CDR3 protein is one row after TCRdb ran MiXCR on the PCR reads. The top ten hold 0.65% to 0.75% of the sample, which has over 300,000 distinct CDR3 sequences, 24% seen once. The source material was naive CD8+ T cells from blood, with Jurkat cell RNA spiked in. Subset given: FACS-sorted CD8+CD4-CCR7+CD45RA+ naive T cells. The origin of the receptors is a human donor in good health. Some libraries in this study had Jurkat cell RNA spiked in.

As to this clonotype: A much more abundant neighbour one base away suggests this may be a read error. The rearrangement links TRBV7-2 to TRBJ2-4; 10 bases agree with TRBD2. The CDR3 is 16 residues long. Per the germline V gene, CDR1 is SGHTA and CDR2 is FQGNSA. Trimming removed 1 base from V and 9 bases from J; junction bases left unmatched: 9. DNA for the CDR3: TGTGCCAGCAGCTTAGAAGCGGGAGGGTCGTCGGGCATTCAGTACTTC. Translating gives CASSLEAGGSSGIQYF. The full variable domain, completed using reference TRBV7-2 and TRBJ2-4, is GAGVSQSPSNKVTEKGKDVELRCDPISGHTALYWYRQSLGQGLEFLIYFQGNSAPDKSGLPSDRFSAERTGGSVSTLTIQRTQQEDSAVYLCASSLEAGGSSGIQYFGAGTRLSVL.

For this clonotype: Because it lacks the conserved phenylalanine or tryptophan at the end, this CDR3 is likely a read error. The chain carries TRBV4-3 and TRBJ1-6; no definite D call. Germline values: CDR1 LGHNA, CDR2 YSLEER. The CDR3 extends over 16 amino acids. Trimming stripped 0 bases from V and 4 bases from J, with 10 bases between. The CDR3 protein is CASSQEGIDYNSPLHL. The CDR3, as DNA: TGCGCCAGCAGCCAAGAGGGTATTGATTATAATTCACCCCTCCACCTT.

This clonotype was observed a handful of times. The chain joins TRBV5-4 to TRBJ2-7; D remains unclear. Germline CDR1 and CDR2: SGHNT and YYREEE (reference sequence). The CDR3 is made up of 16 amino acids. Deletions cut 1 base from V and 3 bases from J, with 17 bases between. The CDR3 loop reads CASSLLGQAPIYEQYF. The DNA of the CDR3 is TGTGCCAGCAGCTTGTTGGGTCAGGCGCCAATCTACGAGCAGTACTTC.

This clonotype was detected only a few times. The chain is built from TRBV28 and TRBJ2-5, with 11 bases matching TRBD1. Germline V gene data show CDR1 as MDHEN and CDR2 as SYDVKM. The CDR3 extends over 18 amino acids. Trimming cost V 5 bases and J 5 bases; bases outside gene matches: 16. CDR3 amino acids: CASSGQGASGASEETQYF. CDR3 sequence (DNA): TGTGCCAGCAGTGGACAGGGGGCCTCAGGGGCTTCTGAGGAGACCCAGTACTTC.

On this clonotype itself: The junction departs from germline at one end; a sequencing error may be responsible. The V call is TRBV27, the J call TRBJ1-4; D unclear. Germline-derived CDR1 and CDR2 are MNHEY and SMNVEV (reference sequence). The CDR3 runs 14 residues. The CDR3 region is CASAKLATNENLFF. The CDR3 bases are TGTGCCAGCGCCAAACTTGCAACTAATGAAAACCTGTTTTTT.

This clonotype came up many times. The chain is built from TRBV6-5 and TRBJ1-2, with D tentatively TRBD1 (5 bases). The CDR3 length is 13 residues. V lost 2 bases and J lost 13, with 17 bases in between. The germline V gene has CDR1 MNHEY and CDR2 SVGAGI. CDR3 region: CASSYAGRTISTF. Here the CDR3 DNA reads TGTGCCAGCAGTTACGCGGGACGGACTATCTCCACCTTC.

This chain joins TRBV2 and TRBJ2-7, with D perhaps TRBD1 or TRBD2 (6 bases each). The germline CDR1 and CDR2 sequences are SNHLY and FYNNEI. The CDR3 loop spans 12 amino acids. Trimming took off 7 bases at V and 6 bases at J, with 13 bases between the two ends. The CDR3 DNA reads TGTGCCAGCAAGGGGGACTCCGGCGAGCAGTACTTC. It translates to CASKGDSGEQYF.